These T cell receptor beta chains were read from a single sample in a study of OX40 agonist ivuxolimab in advanced cancers. The protocol was immunoSEQ multiplex PCR, while the TCRdb copy is restricted to in-frame clones and leaves out a portion. The table has under 75,000 clones, roughly 86% seen once. The sequenced sample was CD4+ or CD8+ T cells sorted from blood, obtained in a trial of the OX40 agonist ivuxolimab. The receptors were gathered from an adult with an advanced solid tumor such as melanoma, head and neck, liver or kidney cancer. Both conserved end residues are part of each CDR3. A D gene is named only where the DNA matches it firmly. Some rows mark clone size as missing; the rest say once, few, many or name a class of expanded clone.

d_gene	v_gene	j_gene	abundance	CDR3nt	CDR3aa
-	TRBV11-3	TRBJ2-5	-	TGTGCCAGCAGCTCGGGGCCTCAAGAGACCCAGTACTTC	CASSSGPQETQYF
TRBD2	TRBV18	TRBJ2-3	-	TGTGCCAGCTCACCGAAACGCGGGGGTACGCAGTATTTT	CASSPKRGGTQYF
-	TRBV6-6	TRBJ2-7	-	TGTGCCAGCAGTTATCCAAACTCCTACGAGCAGTACTTC	CASSYPNSYEQYF
TRBD2	TRBV6-6	TRBJ2-7	-	TGTGCCAGCAGTTACTTTCCGGGACTAGCGGCACCCGAGCAGTACTTC	CASSYFPGLAAPEQYF
-	TRBV27	TRBJ2-7	once	TGTGCCAGCAGTTCACCCCGGACAGCCTACGAGCAGTACTTC	CASSSPRTAYEQYF
-	TRBV10-2	TRBJ2-3	-	TGCGCCAGCAGTGGACCGATTAGCGATACGCAGTATTTT	CASSGPISDTQYF
-	TRBV4-1	TRBJ2-5	-	TGCGCCAGCAGCCAAGTTCCTCGTCTAGAGACCCAGTACTTC	CASSQVPRLETQYF
-	TRBV9	TRBJ1-5	-	TGTGCCAGCAGCGTAGAAGGGGTTCAGCCCCAGCATTTT	CASSVEGVQPQHF
-	TRBV10-3	TRBJ1-1	-	TGTGCCATCAGTTGGGGGCCCGACTCTAACACTGAAGCTTTCTTT	CAISWGPDSNTEAFF
-	TRBV28	TRBJ2-7	-	TGTGCCAGCAGTTTAACTCCTGCGGGTAGCTACGAGCAGTACTTC	CASSLTPAGSYEQYF
-	TRBV7-2	TRBJ2-1	-	TGTGCCAGCAGCTTGTCCTGGACAAGAGAGAGTGAGCAGTTCTTC	CASSLSWTRESEQFF
TRBD1	TRBV5-1	TRBJ1-1	-	TGCGCCAGCAGCTACCAGACAGGGGGTGGAACTGAAGCTTTCTTT	CASSYQTGGGTEAFF
TRBD1	TRBV6-1	TRBJ1-5	-	TGTGCCAGTCACCGGGACAGGGTAAATCAGCCCCAGCATTTT	CASHRDRVNQPQHF
-	TRBV15	TRBJ2-7	-	TGTGCCACCAGCAGAGATGGACTAGGGGGTTGGGACGAGCAGTACTTC	CATSRDGLGGWDEQYF